This T cell receptor (beta chain) originates from a study of T cell responses to AZD1222 COVID-19 vaccine. Notes on the study in general: Dominant at 160-218 and 743-854, vaccine-associated CD4 TCRs also spanned spike. Recipients of AZD1222 seropositive at baseline numbered only five or six. Among spike-specific TCRs, nearly half reportedly target unmutated variant regions. Repertoires in all cases were sampled only once the peak T cell response had passed.

The repertoire was sequenced with immunoSEQ multiplex PCR; TCRdb's copy has only in-frame clones and lacks some. Counted here are approximately 110,000 clones, around 93% occurring once; the ten biggest clones make up 7.5%. Germline assignment: CDR1 SNHLY and CDR2 FYNNEI. The CDR3 runs 14 residues. Trimming shortened V by 6 bases and J by 3 bases, and 12 bases separated the two germline ends. Turning to this clone: What it recognizes is unknown.

This TCR was sampled from an adult in good health. Specimen: peripheral blood, collected on day 0 of AZD1222 vaccination. The V gene is TRBV2, the J gene TRBJ2-1; the D call may be TRBD1 or TRBD2 (5 bases each). This CDR3 is CASRGDINYNEQFF. CDR3 nucleotides: TGTGCCAGCAGGGGGGATATTAACTACAATGAGCAGTTCTTC.